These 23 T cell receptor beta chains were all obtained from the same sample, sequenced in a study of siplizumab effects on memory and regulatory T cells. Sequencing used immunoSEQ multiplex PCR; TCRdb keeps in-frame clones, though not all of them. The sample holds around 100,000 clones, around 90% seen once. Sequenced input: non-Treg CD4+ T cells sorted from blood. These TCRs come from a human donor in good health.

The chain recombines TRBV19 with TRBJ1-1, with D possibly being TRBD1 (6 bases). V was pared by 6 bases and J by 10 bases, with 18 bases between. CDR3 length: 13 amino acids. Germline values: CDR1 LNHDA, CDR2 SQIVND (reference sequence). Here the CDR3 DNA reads TGTGCCAGTAGGTTAAGGGGGGGCGAAGGAGCTTTCTTT. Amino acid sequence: CASRLRGGEGAFF.

As DNA, the CDR3 is TGCGCCAGCAGCTGGGATCAACAGCCCCAAGAGACCCAGTACTTC. Translated: CASSWDQQPQETQYF. This chain links TRBV5-1 with TRBJ2-5; D is unclear. Trimming removed 3 bases from V and 1 base from J, with 13 bases in between. The CDR3 is made up of 15 amino acids. CDR1 SGHRS and CDR2 YFSETQ come from the germline V gene.

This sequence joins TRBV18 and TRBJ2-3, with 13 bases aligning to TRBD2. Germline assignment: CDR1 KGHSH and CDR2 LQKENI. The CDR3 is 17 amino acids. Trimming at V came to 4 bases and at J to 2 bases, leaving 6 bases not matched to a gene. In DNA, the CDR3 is TGTGCCAGCTCACGAGGGACTAGCGGGACCACCACAGATACGCAGTATTTT. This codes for CASSRGTSGTTTDTQYF.

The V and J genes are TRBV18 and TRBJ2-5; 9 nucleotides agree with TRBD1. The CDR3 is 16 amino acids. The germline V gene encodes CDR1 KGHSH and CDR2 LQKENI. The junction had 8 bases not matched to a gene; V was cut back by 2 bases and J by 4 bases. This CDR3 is CASSPVPGQGRETQYF. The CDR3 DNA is TGTGCCAGCTCACCAGTCCCGGGACAGGGCCGAGAGACCCAGTACTTC. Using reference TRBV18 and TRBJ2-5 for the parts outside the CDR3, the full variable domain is NAGVMQNPRHLVRRRGQEARLRCSPMKGHSHVYWYRQLPEEGLKFMVYLQKENIIDESGMPKERFSAEFPKEGPSILRIQQVVRGDSAAYFCASSPVPGQGRETQYFGPGTRLLVL.

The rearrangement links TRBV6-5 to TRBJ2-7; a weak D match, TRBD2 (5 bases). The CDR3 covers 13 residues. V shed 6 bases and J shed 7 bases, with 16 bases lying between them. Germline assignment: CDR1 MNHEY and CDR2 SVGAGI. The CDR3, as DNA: TGTGCCAGCAGCCGGGAACCCGTGGGAGAGCAGTACTTC. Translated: CASSREPVGEQYF.

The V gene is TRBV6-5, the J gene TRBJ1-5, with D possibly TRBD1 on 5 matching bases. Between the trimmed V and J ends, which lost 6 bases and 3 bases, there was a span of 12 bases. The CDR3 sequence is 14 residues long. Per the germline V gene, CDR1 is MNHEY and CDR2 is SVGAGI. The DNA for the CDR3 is TGTGCCAGCAGGTCGGGGGTCAACAATCAGCCCCAGCATTTT. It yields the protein CASRSGVNNQPQHF.

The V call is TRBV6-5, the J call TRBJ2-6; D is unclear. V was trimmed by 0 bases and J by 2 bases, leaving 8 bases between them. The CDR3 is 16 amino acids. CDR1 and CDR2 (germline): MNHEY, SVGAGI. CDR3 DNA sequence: TGTGCCAGCAGTTACTCTTTGGGCCCTGGGGCCAACGTCCTGACTTTC. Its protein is CASSYSLGPGANVLTF.

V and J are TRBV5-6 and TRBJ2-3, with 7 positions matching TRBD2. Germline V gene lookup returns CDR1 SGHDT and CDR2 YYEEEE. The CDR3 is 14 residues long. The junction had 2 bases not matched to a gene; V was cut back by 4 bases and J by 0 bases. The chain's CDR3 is CASSPGGSTDTQYF. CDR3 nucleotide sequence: TGTGCCAGCAGCCCCGGGGGGAGCACAGATACGCAGTATTTT.

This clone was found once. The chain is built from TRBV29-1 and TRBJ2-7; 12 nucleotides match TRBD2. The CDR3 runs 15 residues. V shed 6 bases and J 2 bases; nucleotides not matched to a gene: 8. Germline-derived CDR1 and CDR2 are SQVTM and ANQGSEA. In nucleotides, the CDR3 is TGCAGCGTCGCCCTGACTAGCGGGAGCACCTACGAGCAGTACTTC. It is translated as CSVALTSGSTYEQYF.

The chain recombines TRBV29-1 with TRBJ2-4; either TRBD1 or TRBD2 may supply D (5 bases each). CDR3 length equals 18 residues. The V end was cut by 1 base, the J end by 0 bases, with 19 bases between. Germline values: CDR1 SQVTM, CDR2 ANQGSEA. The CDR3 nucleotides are TGCAGCGTTGAAGGGAGGCGGGTTGGGGGTTTAGCCAAAAACATTCAGTACTTC. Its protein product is CSVEGRRVGGLAKNIQYF. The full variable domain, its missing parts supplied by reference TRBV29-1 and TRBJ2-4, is SAVISQKPSRDICQRGTSLTIQCQVDSQVTMMFWYRQQPGQSLTLIATANQGSEATYESGFVIDKFPISRPNLTFSTLTVSNMSPEDSSIYLCSVEGRRVGGLAKNIQYFGAGTRLSVL.

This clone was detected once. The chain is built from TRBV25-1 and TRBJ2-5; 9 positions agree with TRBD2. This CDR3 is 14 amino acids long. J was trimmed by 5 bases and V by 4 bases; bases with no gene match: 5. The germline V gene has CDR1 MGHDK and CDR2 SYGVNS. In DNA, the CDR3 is TGTGCCAGCAGTGTAGCGGGAGTAAGGGAGACCCAGTACTTC. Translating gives CASSVAGVRETQYF.

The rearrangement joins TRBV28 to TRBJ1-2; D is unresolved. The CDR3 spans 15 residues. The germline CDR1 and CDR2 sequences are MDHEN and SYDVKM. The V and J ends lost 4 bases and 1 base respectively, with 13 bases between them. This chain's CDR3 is CASSYEWALNYGYTF. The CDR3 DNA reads TGTGCCAGCAGTTATGAGTGGGCCCTTAACTATGGCTACACCTTC.

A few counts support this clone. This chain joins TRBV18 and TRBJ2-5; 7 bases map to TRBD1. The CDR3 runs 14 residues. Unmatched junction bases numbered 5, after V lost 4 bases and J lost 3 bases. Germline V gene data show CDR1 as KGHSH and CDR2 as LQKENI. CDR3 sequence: CASSLTGDEETQYF. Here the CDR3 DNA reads TGTGCCAGCTCACTCACAGGGGACGAAGAGACCCAGTACTTC. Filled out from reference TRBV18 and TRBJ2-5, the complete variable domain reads NAGVMQNPRHLVRRRGQEARLRCSPMKGHSHVYWYRQLPEEGLKFMVYLQKENIIDESGMPKERFSAEFPKEGPSILRIQQVVRGDSAAYFCASSLTGDEETQYFGPGTRLLVL.

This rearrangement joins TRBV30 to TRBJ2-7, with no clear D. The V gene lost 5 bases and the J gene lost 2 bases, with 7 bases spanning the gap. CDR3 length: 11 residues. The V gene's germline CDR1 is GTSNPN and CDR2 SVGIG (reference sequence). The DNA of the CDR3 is TGTGCCTGGGGGCATACCTACGAGCAGTACTTC. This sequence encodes CAWGHTYEQYF.

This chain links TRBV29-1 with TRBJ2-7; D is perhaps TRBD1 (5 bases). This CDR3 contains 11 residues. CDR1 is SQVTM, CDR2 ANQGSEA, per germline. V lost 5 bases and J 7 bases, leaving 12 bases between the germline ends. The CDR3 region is CSVPRDGEQYF. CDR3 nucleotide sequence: TGCAGCGTTCCCAGGGATGGGGAGCAGTACTTC.

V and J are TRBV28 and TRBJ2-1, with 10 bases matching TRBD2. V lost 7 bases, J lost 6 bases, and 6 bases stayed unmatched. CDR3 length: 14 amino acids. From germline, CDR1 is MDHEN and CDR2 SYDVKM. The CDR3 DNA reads TGTGCCAGCATGAAAGCGGGAGGGCTCAATGAGCAGTTCTTC. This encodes CASMKAGGLNEQFF.

CDR3: CASSMGLKETQYF. In nucleotides, the CDR3 is TGTGCCAGTAGTATGGGACTCAAAGAGACCCAGTACTTC. The rearrangement uses TRBV19 and TRBJ2-5; D is perhaps TRBD2 (6 bases). This CDR3 spans 13 amino acids. Per the germline V gene, CDR1 is LNHDA and CDR2 is SQIVND (reference sequence). Trimming took 3 bases from V and 3 from J, leaving 8 bases between them.

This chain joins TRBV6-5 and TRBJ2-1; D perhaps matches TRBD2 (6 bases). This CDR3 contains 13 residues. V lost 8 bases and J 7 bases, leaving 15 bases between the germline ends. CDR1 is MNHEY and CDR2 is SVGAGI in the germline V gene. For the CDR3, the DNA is TGTGCCAGCTCCTTACGGGAGAGGAATGAGCAGTTCTTC. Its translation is CASSLRERNEQFF.

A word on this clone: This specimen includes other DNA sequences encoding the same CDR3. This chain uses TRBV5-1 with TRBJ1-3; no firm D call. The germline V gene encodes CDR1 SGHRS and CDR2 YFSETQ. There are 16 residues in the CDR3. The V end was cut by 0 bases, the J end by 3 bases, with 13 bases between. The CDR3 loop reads CASSLAGSYFGNTIYF. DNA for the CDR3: TGCGCCAGCAGCTTGGCCGGGTCCTATTTTGGAAACACCATATATTTT.

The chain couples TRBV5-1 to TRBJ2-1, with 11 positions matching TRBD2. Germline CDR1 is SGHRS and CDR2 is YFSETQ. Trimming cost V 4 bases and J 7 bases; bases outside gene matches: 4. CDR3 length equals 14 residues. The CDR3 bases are TGCGCCAGCAGCCGTAGCGGGAGGGCGAATGAGCAGTTCTTC. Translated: CASSRSGRANEQFF.

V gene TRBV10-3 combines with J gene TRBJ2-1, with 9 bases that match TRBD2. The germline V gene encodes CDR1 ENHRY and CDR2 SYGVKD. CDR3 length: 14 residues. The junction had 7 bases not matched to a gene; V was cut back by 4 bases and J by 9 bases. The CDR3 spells CAISAGLAGGEQFF. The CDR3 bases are TGTGCCATCAGTGCGGGACTAGCTGGGGGTGAGCAGTTCTTC.

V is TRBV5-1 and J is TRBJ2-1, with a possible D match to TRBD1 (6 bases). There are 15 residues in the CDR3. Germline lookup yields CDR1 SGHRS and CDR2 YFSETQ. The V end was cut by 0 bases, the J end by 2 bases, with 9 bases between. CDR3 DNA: TGCGCCAGCAGCTTGGACAGGGTAACCTACAATGAGCAGTTCTTC. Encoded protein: CASSLDRVTYNEQFF.

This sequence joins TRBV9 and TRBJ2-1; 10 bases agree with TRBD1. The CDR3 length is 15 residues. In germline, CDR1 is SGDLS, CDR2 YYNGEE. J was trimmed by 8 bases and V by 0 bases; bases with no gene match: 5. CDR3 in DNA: TGTGCCAGCAGCGTAGGACAGGGGGCTGCGTATGAGCAGTTCTTC. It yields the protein CASSVGQGAAYEQFF. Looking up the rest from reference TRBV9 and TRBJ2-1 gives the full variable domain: DSGVTQTPKHLITATGQRVTLRCSPRSGDLSVYWYQQSLDQGLQFLIQYYNGEERAKGNILERFSAQQFPDLHSELNLSSLELGDSALYFCASSVGQGAAYEQFFGPGTRLTVL.